Given below is one TCR beta chain in context. Documented time point: cycle 4 day 1 (C4D1), after about 6 weeks of nivolumab. Relapse after autologous stem cell transplantation occurred in every patient, and brentuximab vedotin exposure varied. This CDR3 comprises 16 residues. From germline, CDR1 is SGHTA and CDR2 FQGTGA. Trimming cost V 3 bases and J 6 bases, with 20 bases left between them. Sequencing was performed with immunoSEQ multiplex PCR; in TCRdb, only in-frame clones are kept and a portion is missing. Among approximately 84,000 clones listed, approximately 86% were seen once. This specimen comes from a study of PD-1 blockade in classical Hodgkin lymphoma.

Sample: peripheral blood mononuclear cells (PBMCs), taken before the fourth cycle of nivolumab. The TCR comes from a human donor with classical Hodgkin lymphoma. J is TRBJ1-1 and V is TRBV7-3; the D gene is possibly TRBD1 (6 bases). The DNA of the CDR3 is TGTGCCAGCAGCTTTGAAGGGACACAGGGCTGGTCTGAAGCTTTCTTT. It translates to CASSFEGTQGWSEAFF.